These T cell receptor beta chains were read from a single sample in a study of T-cell memory formation after mild COVID-19. MiXCR, run by TCRdb on the 5' RACE reads, gives a single entry per CDR3 protein. The table shows approximately 250,000 distinct CDR3 sequences, with 15% to 20% occurring only once. The sample was PBMCs or a T cell subset sorted from them (not recorded which). Receptors originate from a man in his late teens or twenties who had mild COVID-19 (a few samples of this study predate the infection). Cell type and time point are not known. CDR3s include the opening cysteine and the closing phenylalanine or tryptophan.

v_gene	j_gene	CDR3aa
TRBV14	TRBJ1-2	CASSQIVGWSSGYTF
TRBV4-1	TRBJ1-5	CASSQGPLRGNQPQHF
TRBV7-2	TRBJ2-3	CASRGGYTQYF
TRBV4-1	TRBJ1-3	CASSQDLGGNTIYF
TRBV7-2	TRBJ2-2	CASSSRPGGSTGELFF
TRBV9	TRBJ1-6	CASSINPDAGNSPLHF
TRBV20-1	TRBJ2-3	CSARDRLGASTDTQYF
TRBV20-1	TRBJ2-5	CSARDTSGETQYF
TRBV18	TRBJ2-7	CASSPRTWEQYF
TRBV5-1	TRBJ2-7	CASSTGGSYEQYF
TRBV5-1	TRBJ1-1	CASSSNHRGRDTEAFF
TRBV5-1	TRBJ2-2	CASSLGQFNTGELFF
TRBV18	TRBJ2-1	CASSPDQGGNEQFF
TRBV5-6	TRBJ2-2	CASSLRRLAGQLSTGELFF
TRBV6-5	TRBJ1-4	CASSYSTWINAVGNEKLFF
TRBV4-2	TRBJ2-7	CASSQDGAAYEQYF
TRBV28	TRBJ2-7	CASSPRGKGWYEQYF
TRBV11-3	TRBJ2-2	CASSLGGTYTGELFF
TRBV5-6	TRBJ2-5	CASSLAGPKETQYF
TRBV28	TRBJ1-6	CASSLFQGTQGGSPLHF
TRBV11-2	TRBJ2-4	CASSLSLEGGGKNIQYF
TRBV15	TRBJ2-2	CATSRSVADTGELFF
TRBV5-4	TRBJ2-1	CASSQRQDNEQFF
TRBV10-3	TRBJ2-3	CAISEALGDTQYF
TRBV6-6	TRBJ2-1	CASSRSGTANEQFF
TRBV7-9	TRBJ2-1	CASSTTTGTNEQFF
TRBV10-3	TRBJ2-5	CAISEYERKETQYF
TRBV7-2	TRBJ1-1	CASSLYKGNTEAFF